This TCR beta chain was identified during a study of T cell responses to AZD1222 COVID-19 vaccine. Study findings and constraints: Baseline seropositivity characterized only a handful of AZD1222 recipients.

In the case of this clone: Its target is not known.

Method: immunoSEQ multiplex PCR; TCRdb's copy keeps in-frame clones and lacks some. The table shows about 100,000 clones, with about 88% occurring only once. The CDR3 is 15 residues long. Trimming pared 1 base from V and 4 bases from J, leaving 13 bases between. Per germline, CDR1 SEHNR and CDR2 FQNEAQ (reference sequence). Sequenced here: peripheral blood, sampled on day 0 of AZD1222 vaccination. The TCR sequence derives from an adult in good health. V gene TRBV7-9 combines with J gene TRBJ1-2; D remains unclear. In DNA, the CDR3 is TGTGCCAGCAGCTTAGGGCAGCCGGTGGGCTATGGCTACACCTTC. Its protein product is CASSLGQPVGYGYTF.